This TCR beta chain was recovered during a study of early T cells in non-severe SARS-CoV-2 infection. At the level of the study: Sequencing input comprised bulk RNA from unsorted whole blood; chain pairing was not available.

Study results and caveats: VDJdb matching favored anti-spike CD8 responses, missing private and CD4 specificities.

This clonotype was found many times. Antigen: not known. Individual cDNA molecules received unique molecular identifiers during library preparation. From the 5' RACE reads, TCRdb called clonotypes with MiXCR, one entry per CDR3 protein. The sample contains under 75,000 distinct CDR3 sequences, approximately 13% of which appear only once. Unmatched junction bases numbered 7, after V lost 1 base and J lost 5 bases. The CDR3 contains 16 residues. Germline V gene lookup returns CDR1 SQVTM and CDR2 ANQGSEA. Sample: whole blood. The receptor comes from an adult who was a healthcare worker with PCR-confirmed SARS-CoV-2 infection or an uninfected control (not recorded which). The rearrangement uses TRBV29-1 and TRBJ2-3; TRBD2 aligns across 12 bases. The CDR3 loop is CSVEGLAGESGDTQYF. For the CDR3, the DNA is TGCAGCGTTGAAGGACTAGCGGGAGAGAGTGGAGATACGCAGTATTTT.